Sequencing of this T cell receptor beta chain was carried out in a study of T cell responses to AZD1222 COVID-19 vaccine. Libraries were prepared by immunoSEQ multiplex PCR; TCRdb keeps only in-frame clonotypes and omits some of them. The repertoire holds about 180,000 clones, with 80% to 90% as singletons. General study findings and limits: The donor cohort was predominantly white British with a female majority, and clonal diversity may have been underestimated. The study sampled repertoires only after the peak T cell response.

Worth noting for this clone: What it binds is not known.

Germline loops: CDR1 SGDLS, CDR2 YYNGEE. This CDR3 contains 14 residues. Deletions cut 0 bases from V and 0 bases from J, with 4 bases between. The chain combines TRBV9 with TRBJ1-3; the D is unclear. The sequencing used peripheral blood, collected 28 days after the second AZD1222 dose. This sequence was found in an adult who received the AZD1222 COVID-19 vaccine. The CDR3 loop is CASSVDFSGNTIYF. The CDR3 DNA follows: TGTGCCAGCAGCGTAGATTTCTCTGGAAACACCATATATTTT.